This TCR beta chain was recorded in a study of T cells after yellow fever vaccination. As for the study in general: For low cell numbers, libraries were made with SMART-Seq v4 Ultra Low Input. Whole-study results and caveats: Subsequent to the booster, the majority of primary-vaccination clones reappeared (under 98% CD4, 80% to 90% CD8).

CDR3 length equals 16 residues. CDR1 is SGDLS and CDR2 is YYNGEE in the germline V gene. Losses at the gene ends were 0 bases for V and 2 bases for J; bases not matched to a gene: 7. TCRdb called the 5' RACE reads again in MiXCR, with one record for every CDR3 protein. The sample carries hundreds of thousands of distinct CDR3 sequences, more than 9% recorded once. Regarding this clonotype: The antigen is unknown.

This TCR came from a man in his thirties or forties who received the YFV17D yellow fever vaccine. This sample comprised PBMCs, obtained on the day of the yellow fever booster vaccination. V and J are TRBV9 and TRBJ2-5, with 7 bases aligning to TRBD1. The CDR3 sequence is CASSVGAGGRQETQYF. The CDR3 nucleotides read TGTGCCAGCAGCGTAGGAGCAGGGGGTCGACAAGAGACCCAGTACTTC.